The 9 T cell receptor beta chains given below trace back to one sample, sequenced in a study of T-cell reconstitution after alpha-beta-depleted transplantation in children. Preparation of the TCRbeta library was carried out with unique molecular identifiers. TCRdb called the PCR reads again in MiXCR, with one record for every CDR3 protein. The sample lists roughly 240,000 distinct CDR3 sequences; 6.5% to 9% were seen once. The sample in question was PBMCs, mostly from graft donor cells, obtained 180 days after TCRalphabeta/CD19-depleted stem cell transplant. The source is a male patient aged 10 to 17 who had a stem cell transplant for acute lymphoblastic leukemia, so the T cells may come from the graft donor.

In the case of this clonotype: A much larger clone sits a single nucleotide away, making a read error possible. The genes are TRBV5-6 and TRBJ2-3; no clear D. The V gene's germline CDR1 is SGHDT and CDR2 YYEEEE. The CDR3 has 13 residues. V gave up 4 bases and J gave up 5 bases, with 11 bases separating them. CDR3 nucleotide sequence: TGTGCCAGCAGCCCCCCTATCAGAGATACGCAGTATTTT. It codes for CASSPPIRDTQYF. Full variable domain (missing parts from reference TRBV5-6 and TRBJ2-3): DAGVTQSPTHLIKTRGQQVTLRCSPKSGHDTVSWYQQALGQGPQFIFQYYEEEERQRGNFPDRFSGHQFPNYSSELNVNALLLGDSALYLCASSPPIRDTQYFGPGTRLTVL.

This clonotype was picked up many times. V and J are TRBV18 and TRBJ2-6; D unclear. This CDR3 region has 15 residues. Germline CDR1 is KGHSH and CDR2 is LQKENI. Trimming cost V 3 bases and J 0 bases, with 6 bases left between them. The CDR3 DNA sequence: TGTGCCAGCTCACCTGGACGCTCTGGGGCCAACGTCCTGACTTTC. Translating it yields CASSPGRSGANVLTF.

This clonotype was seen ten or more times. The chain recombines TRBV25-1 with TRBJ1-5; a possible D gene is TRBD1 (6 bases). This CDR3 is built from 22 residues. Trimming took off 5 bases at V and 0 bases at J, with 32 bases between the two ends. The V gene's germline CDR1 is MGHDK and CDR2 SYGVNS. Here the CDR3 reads CASSRRRAREPGGPYSNQPQHF. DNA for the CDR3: TGTGCCAGCAGTCGCCGCCGGGCCAGAGAGCCCGGGGGGCCATATAGCAATCAGCCCCAGCATTTT.

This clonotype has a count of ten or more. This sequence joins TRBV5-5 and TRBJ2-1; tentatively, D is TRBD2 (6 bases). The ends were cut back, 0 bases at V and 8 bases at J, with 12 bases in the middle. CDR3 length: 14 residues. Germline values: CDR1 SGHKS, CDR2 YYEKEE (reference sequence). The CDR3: CASSLVAGFHEQFF. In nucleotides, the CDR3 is TGTGCCAGCAGCTTGGTCGCGGGGTTCCATGAGCAGTTCTTC.

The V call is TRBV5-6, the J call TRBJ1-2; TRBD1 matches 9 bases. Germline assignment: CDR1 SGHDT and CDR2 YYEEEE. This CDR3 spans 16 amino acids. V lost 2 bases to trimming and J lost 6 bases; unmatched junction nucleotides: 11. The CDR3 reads CASSLPTGTGMHGYTF. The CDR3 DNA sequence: TGTGCCAGCAGCTTACCGACCGGGACAGGGATGCATGGCTACACCTTC.

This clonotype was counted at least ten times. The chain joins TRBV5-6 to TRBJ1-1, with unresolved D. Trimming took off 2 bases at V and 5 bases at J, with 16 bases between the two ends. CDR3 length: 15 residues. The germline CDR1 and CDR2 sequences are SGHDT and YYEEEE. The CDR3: CASSFPYRGRTEAFF. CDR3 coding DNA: TGTGCCAGCAGCTTCCCCTACCGGGGTCGAACTGAAGCTTTCTTT.

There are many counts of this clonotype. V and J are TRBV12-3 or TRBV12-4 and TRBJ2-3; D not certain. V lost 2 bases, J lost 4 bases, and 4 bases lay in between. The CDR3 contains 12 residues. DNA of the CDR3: TGTGCCAGCAGTTTACGAGCAGATACGCAGTATTTT. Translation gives CASSLRADTQYF.

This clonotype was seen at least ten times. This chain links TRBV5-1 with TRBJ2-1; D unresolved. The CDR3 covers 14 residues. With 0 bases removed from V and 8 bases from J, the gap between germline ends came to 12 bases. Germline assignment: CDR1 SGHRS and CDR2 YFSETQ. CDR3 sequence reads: CASSLAGPLDEQFF. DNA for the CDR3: TGCGCCAGCAGCTTGGCAGGACCCCTTGATGAGCAGTTCTTC.

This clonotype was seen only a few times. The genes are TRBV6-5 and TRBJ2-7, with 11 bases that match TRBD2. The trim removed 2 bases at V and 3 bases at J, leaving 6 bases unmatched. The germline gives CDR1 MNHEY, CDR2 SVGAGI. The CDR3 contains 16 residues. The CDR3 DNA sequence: TGTGCCAGCAGTTACCTCGGACTAGCGGGCCTCTACGAGCAGTACTTC. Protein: CASSYLGLAGLYEQYF.